The clone carrying this T cell receptor beta chain was recorded a few times. 60 Vbeta and 13 Jbeta primers were used in PCR. Sequenced by immunoSEQ multiplex PCR; TCRdb stores in-frame clones only, minus some. There are 150,000 to 200,000 clones in the sample; around 79% occur only once, and around 15% lies in the top ten. Germline CDR1 reads SGHDN; CDR2 reads FVKESK. The CDR3 length is 15 residues. With 4 bases removed from V and 4 bases from J, the gap between germline ends came to 11 bases. This record comes from a study of cytomegalovirus exposure and HLA in healthy donors. Study-wide context: HLA-typed donors were the source of 86 million or so unique TCRs held in an early data release.

What was sequenced was PBMCs. The chain carries TRBV14 and TRBJ2-6; a possible D gene is TRBD2 (6 bases). This TCR came from a man aged 50-60 years in good health and CMV-seropositive. For the CDR3, the DNA is TGTGCCAGCAGCCTTCGGGGGTACGGGGCCAACGTCCTGACTTTC. This translates into CASSLRGYGANVLTF.